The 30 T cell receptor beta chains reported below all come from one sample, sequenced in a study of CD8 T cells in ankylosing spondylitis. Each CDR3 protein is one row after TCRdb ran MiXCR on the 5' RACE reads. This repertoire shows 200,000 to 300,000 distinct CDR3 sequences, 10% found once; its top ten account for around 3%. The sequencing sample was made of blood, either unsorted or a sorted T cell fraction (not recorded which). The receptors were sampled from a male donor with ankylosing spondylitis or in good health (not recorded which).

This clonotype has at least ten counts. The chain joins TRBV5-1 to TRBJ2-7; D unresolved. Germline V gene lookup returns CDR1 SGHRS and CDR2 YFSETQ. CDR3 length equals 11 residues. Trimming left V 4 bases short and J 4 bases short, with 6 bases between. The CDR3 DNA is TGCGCCAGCAGCGGGATTTACGAGCAGTACTTC. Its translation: CASSGIYEQYF.

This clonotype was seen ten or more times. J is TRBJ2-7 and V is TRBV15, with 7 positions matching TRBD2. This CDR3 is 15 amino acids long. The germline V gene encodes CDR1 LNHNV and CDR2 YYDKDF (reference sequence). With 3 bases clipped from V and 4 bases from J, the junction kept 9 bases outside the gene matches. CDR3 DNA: TGTGCCACCAGCAGTCTCCTCGGGGAGGGTTACGAGCAGTACTTC. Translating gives CATSSLLGEGYEQYF.

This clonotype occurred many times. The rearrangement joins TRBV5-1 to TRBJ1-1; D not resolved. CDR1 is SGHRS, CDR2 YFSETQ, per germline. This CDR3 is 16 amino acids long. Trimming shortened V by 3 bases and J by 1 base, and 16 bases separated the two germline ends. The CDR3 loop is CASSSHPPVGNTEAFF. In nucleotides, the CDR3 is TGCGCCAGCAGCTCCCACCCCCCAGTGGGGAACACTGAAGCTTTCTTT.

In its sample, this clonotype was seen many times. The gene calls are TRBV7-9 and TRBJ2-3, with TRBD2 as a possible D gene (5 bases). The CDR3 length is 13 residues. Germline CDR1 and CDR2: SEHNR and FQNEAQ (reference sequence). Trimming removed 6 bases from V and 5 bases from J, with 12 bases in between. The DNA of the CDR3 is TGTGCCAGCAGAGAGTCTCGGGGAGATACGCAGTATTTT. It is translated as CASRESRGDTQYF.

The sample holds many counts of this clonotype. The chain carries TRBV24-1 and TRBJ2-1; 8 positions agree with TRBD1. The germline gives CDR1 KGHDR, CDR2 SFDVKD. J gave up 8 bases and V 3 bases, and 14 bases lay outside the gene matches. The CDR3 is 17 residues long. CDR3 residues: CATSDGRSGGVSDEQFF. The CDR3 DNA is TGTGCCACCAGTGATGGTAGATCAGGGGGCGTAAGTGATGAGCAGTTCTTC.

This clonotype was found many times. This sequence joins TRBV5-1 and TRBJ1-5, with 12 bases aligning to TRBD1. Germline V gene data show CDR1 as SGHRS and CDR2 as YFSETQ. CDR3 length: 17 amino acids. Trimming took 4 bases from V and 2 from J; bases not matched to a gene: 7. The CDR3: CASSPGTGGRGNQPQHF. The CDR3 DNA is TGCGCCAGCAGCCCCGGGACAGGGGGCAGAGGCAATCAGCCCCAGCATTTT.

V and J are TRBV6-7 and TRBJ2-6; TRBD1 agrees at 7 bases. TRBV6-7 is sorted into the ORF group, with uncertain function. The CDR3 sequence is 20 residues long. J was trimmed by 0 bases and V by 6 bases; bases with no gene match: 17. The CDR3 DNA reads TGTGCCAGCAGCTCCCGATCTGACAGGGCCTTGAGCTCTGGGGCCAACGTCCTGACTTTC. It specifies CASSSRSDRALSSGANVLTF.

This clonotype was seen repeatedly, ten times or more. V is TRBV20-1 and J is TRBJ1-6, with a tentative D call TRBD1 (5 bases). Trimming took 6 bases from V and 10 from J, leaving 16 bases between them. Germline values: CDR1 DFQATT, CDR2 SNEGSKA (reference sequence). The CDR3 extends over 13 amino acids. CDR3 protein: CSAQRDPESPLHF. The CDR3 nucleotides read TGCAGTGCCCAAAGGGACCCTGAGTCACCCCTCCACTTT.

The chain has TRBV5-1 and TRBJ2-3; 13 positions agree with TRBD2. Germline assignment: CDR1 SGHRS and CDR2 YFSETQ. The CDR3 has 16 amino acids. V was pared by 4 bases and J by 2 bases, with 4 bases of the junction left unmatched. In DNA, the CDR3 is TGCGCCAGCAGCAGGGGGACTAGCGGGACCACAGATACGCAGTATTTT. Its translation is CASSRGTSGTTDTQYF.

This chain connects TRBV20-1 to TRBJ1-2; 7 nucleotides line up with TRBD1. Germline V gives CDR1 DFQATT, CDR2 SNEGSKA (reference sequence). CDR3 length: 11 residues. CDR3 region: CCSGQTYGYTF. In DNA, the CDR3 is TGCTGTTCGGGACAGACTTATGGCTACACCTTC.

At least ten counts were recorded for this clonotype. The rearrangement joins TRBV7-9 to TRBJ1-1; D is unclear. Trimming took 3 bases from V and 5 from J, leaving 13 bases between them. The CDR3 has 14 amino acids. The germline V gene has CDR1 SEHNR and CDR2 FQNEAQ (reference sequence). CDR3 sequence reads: CASSLTTTGTEAFF. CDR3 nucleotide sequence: TGTGCCAGCAGCTTGACTACCACGGGGACTGAAGCTTTCTTT.

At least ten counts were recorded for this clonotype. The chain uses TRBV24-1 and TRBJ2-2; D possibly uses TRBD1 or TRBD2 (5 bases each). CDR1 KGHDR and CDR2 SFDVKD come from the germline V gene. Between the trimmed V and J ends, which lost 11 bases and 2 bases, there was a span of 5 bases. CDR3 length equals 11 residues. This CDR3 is CARDNTGELFF. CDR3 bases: TGTGCCAGGGACAACACCGGGGAGCTGTTTTTT.

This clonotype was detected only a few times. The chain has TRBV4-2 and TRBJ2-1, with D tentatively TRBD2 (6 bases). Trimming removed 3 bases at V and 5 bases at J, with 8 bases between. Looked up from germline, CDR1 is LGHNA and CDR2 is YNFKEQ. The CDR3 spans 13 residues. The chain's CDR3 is CASSHVADNEQFF. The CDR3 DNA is TGTGCCAGCAGCCACGTAGCGGACAATGAGCAGTTCTTC.

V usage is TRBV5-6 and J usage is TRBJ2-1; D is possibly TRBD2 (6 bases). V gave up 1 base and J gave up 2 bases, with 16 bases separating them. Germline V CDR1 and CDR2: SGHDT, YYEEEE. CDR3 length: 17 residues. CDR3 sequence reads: CASSLIEDPGAYNEQFF. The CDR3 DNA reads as TGTGCCAGCAGCTTGATCGAAGACCCGGGGGCCTACAATGAGCAGTTCTTC. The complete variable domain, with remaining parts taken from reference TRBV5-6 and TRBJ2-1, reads DAGVTQSPTHLIKTRGQQVTLRCSPKSGHDTVSWYQQALGQGPQFIFQYYEEEERQRGNFPDRFSGHQFPNYSSELNVNALLLGDSALYLCASSLIEDPGAYNEQFFGPGTRLTVL.

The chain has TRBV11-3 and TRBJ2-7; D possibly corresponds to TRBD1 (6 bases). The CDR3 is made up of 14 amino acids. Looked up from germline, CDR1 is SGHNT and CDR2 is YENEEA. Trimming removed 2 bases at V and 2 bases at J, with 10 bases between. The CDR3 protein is CASSLNPGAYEQYF. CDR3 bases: TGTGCCAGCAGCTTAAACCCAGGGGCCTACGAGCAGTACTTC.

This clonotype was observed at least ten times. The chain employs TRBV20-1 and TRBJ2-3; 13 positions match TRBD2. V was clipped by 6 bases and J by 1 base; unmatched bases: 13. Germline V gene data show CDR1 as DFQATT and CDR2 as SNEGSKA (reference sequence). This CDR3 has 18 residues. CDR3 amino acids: CSAVGLAGLGARTDTQYF. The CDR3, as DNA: TGCAGTGCCGTGGGACTAGCGGGACTGGGGGCCCGCACAGATACGCAGTATTTT.

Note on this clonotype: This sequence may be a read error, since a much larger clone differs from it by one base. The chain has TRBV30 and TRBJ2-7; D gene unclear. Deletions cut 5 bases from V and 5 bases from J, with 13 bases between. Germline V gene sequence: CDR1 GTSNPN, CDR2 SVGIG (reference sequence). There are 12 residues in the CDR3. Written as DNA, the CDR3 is TGTGCCTGGGAGATGACGAAACACGAGCAGTACTTC. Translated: CAWEMTKHEQYF. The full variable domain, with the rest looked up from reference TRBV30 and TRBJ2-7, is SQTIHQWPATLVQPVGSPLSLECTVEGTSNPNLYWYRQAAGRGLQLLFYSVGIGQISSEVPQNLSASRPQDRQFILSSKKLLLSDSGFYLCAWEMTKHEQYFGPGTRLTVT.

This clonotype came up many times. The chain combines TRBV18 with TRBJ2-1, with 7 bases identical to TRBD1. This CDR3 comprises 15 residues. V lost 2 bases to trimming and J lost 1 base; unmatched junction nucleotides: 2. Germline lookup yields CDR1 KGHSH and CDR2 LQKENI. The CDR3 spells CASSPDRASYNEQFF. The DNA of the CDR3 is TGTGCCAGCTCACCAGACAGGGCATCCTACAATGAGCAGTTCTTC.

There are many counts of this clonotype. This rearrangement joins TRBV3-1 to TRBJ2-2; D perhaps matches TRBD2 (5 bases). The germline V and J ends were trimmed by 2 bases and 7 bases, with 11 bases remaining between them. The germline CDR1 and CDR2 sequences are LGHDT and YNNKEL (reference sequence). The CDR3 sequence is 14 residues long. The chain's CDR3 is CASSQNEGRGELFF. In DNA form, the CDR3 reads TGTGCCAGCAGCCAAAATGAGGGCCGCGGGGAGCTGTTTTTT. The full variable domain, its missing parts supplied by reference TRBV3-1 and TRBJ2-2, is DTAVSQTPKYLVTQMGNDKSIKCEQNLGHDTMYWYKQDSKKFLKIMFSYNNKELIINETVPNRFSPKSPDKAHLNLHINSLELGDSAVYFCASSQNEGRGELFFGEGSRLTVL.

CDR3 bases: TGTGCCAGCAGCTTTGGGCACGGAGAGACCCAGTACTTC. Translation gives CASSFGHGETQYF. The chain has TRBV7-9 and TRBJ2-5; no clear D. The CDR3 covers 13 residues. V shed 3 bases and J shed 4 bases, with 9 bases lying between them. Germline CDR1 reads SEHNR; CDR2 reads FQNEAQ (reference sequence).

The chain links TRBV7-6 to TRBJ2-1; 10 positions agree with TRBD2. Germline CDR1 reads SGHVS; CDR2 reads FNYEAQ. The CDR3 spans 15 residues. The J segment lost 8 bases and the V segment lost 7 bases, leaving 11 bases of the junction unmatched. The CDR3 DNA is TGTGCCAGCACGATGGGGGGTCTAGCGGGGGATGAGCAGTTCTTC. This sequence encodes CASTMGGLAGDEQFF.

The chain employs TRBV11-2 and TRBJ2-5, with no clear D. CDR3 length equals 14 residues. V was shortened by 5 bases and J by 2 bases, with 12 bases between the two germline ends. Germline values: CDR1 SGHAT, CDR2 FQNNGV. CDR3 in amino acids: CASSPLPNQETQYF. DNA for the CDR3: TGTGCCAGCAGCCCTCTCCCAAATCAAGAGACCCAGTACTTC.

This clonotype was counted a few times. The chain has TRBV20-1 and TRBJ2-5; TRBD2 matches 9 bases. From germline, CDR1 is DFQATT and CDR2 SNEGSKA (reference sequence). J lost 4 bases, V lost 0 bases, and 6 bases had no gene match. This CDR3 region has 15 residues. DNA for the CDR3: TGCAGTGCTAGAGATGAGGGAGCGGGGGGAGAGACCCAGTACTTC. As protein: CSARDEGAGGETQYF.

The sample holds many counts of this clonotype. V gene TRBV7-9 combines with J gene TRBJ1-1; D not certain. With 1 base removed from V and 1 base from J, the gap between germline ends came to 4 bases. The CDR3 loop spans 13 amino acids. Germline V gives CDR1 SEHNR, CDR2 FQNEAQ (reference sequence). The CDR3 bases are TGTGCCAGCAGCTTAGAGGAGAACACTGAAGCTTTCTTT. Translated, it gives CASSLEENTEAFF.

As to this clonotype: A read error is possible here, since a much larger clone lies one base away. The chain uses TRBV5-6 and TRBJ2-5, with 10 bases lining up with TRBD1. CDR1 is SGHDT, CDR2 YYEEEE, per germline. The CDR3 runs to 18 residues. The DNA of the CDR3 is TGTGCCAGCAGCTTAAACCGGGACAGGGGAACCCTCCAAGAGGCCCAGTACTTC. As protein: CASSLNRDRGTLQEAQYF.

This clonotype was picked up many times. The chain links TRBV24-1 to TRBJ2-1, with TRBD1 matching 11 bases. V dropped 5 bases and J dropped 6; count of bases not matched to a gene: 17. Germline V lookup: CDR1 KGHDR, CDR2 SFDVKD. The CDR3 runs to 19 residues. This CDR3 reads CATSGSPGQGDLMSNEQFF. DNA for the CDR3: TGTGCCACCAGTGGGAGCCCGGGACAGGGGGATTTAATGTCCAATGAGCAGTTCTTC.

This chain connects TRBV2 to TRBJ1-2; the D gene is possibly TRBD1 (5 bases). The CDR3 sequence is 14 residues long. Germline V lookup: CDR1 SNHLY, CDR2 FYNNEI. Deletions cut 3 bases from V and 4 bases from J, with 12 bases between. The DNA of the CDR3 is TGTGCCAGCAGTGAGGAGAGGGGCACCTATGGCTACACCTTC. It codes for CASSEERGTYGYTF.

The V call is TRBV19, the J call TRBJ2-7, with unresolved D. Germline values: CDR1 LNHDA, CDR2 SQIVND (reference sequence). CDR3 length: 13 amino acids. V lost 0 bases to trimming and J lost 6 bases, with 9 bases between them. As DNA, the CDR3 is TGTGCCAGTAGTATAGATCACGGGTCCGAGCAGTACTTC. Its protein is CASSIDHGSEQYF.

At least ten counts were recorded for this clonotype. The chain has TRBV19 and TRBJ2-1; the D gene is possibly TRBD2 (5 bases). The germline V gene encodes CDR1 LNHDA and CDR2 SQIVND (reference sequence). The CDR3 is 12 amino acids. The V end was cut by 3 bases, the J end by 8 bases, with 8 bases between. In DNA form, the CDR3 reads TGTGCCAGTAGTATCGGGGATTATGAGCAGTTCTTC. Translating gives CASSIGDYEQFF.

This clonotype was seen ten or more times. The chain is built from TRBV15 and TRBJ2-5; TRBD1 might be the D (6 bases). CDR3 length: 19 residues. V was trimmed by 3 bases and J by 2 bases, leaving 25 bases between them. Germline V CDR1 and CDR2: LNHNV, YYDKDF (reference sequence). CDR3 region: CATSSSPGSSDRNQETQYF. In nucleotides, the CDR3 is TGTGCCACCAGCAGTTCCCCGGGCTCCTCGGACAGAAATCAAGAGACCCAGTACTTC. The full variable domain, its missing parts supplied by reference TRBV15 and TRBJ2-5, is DAMVIQNPRYQVTQFGKPVTLSCSQTLNHNVMYWYQQKSSQAPKLLFHYYDKDFNNEADTPDNFQSRRPNTSFCFLDIRSPGLGDTAMYLCATSSSPGSSDRNQETQYFGPGTRLLVL.